These 21 T cell receptor beta chains share one sample of origin, sequenced in a study of preoperative IRX-2 immunotherapy in early breast cancer. The treatment denotes: preoperative locoregional IRX-2 cytokine immunotherapy. The method was immunoSEQ multiplex PCR; TCRdb's version includes in-frame clones alone and lacks a portion of them. In the table there are roughly 57,000 clones, around 94% of which are singletons. This material was acquired from a patient treated with IRX-2 immunotherapy. Receptors were obtained from a human donor with breast cancer.

V gene TRBV7-8 combines with J gene TRBJ2-7; D not resolved. Trimming cost V 1 base and J 0 bases, with 7 bases left between them. The CDR3 runs to 14 residues. The germline gives CDR1 SGHVS, CDR2 FQNEAQ. CDR3 nucleotide sequence: TGTGCCAGCAGCTTAGTCCGGAGCTCCTACGAGCAGTACTTC. This encodes CASSLVRSSYEQYF. The variable domain in full, completed from reference TRBV7-8 and TRBJ2-7, reads GAGVSQSPRYKVAKRGQDVALRCDPISGHVSLFWYQQALGQGPEFLTYFQNEAQLDKSGLPSDRFFAERPEGSVSTLKIQRTQQEDSAVYLCASSLVRSSYEQYFGPGTRLTVT.

The chain couples TRBV5-1 to TRBJ1-4; D is unresolved. V gave up 4 bases and J gave up 3 bases, with 13 bases separating them. The CDR3 contains 15 residues. Germline CDR1 reads SGHRS; CDR2 reads YFSETQ. This CDR3 is CASSSLGTANEKLFF. Written as DNA, the CDR3 is TGCGCCAGCAGCAGTCTCGGCACGGCTAATGAAAAACTGTTTTTT.

The sample holds one count of this clone. This chain connects TRBV11-1 to TRBJ2-2, with no clear D. V was pared by 4 bases and J by 6 bases, with 6 bases between. The germline CDR1 and CDR2 sequences are SGHAT and FQDESV (reference sequence). The CDR3 has 12 residues. In nucleotides, the CDR3 is TGTGCCAGCAGCTCACGGGCCGGGGAGCTGTTTTTT. The encoded protein is CASSSRAGELFF.

The rearrangement uses TRBV7-2 and TRBJ2-7, with D perhaps being TRBD1 or TRBD2 (5 bases each). Germline V lookup: CDR1 SGHTA, CDR2 FQGNSA. The ends were cut back, 5 bases at V and 4 bases at J, with 9 bases in the middle. The CDR3 loop spans 12 amino acids. The CDR3 is CASSRDHYEQYF. The CDR3 DNA is TGTGCCAGCAGCAGGGACCATTACGAGCAGTACTTC.

This clone was observed a single time. The V and J genes are TRBV5-4 and TRBJ2-1; 10 bases match TRBD2. The CDR3 has 16 residues. The V and J ends lost 3 bases and 5 bases, in that order; junction bases with no gene match: 8. Germline lookup yields CDR1 SGHNT and CDR2 YYREEE (reference sequence). CDR3 nucleotide sequence: TGTGCCAGCAGCTCTAAGTCCCTAGCGGGAGACAATGAGCAGTTCTTC. Residues: CASSSKSLAGDNEQFF.

The J gene is TRBJ2-3, the V gene TRBV4-2; possible D gene TRBD2, 5 bases. This CDR3 contains 15 residues. V lost 3 bases and J lost 5, with 15 bases in between. Germline CDR1 and CDR2: LGHNA and YNFKEQ. The CDR3 spells CASSHGVTLVDTQYF. CDR3 DNA: TGTGCCAGCAGCCACGGGGTTACCCTAGTAGATACGCAGTATTTT.

The J gene is TRBJ1-2, the V gene TRBV5-4; 7 bases map to TRBD1. The CDR3 has 15 amino acids. The junction had 10 bases not matched to a gene; V was cut back by 4 bases and J by 4 bases. CDR1 SGHNT and CDR2 YYREEE come from the germline V gene (reference sequence). CDR3 nucleotides: TGTGCCAGCAGCCTAAACCCCGGGACAGCCTATGGCTACACCTTC. This sequence encodes CASSLNPGTAYGYTF.

The rearrangement links TRBV7-3 to TRBJ2-1; TRBD2 matches at 8 bases. The CDR3 covers 16 residues. CDR1 SGHTA and CDR2 FQGTGA come from the germline V gene. Trimming at V came to 0 bases and at J to 4 bases, leaving 5 bases not matched to a gene. CDR3 in DNA: TGTGCCAGCAGCTTAACAGGGGGACTAGTATACAATGAGCAGTTCTTC. Protein product: CASSLTGGLVYNEQFF.

The chain combines TRBV14 with TRBJ2-2, with unresolved D. This CDR3 region has 19 residues. The V end was cut by 0 bases, the J end by 5 bases, with 22 bases between. CDR1 SGHDN and CDR2 FVKESK come from the germline V gene. CDR3 residues: CASSQDGRNRLERTGELFF. CDR3 sequence (DNA): TGTGCCAGCAGCCAAGATGGGCGAAACCGTCTCGAGAGGACCGGGGAGCTGTTTTTT.

V is TRBV10-3 and J is TRBJ2-6; 8 bases are a match to TRBD2. Looked up from germline, CDR1 is ENHRY and CDR2 is SYGVKD. V dropped 6 bases and J dropped 1; count of bases not matched to a gene: 8. The CDR3 has 17 amino acids. CDR3 protein: CAISPGLAGSGANVLTF. DNA for the CDR3: TGTGCCATCAGCCCTGGACTAGCAGGTTCTGGGGCCAACGTCCTGACTTTC.

V and J are TRBV7-2 and TRBJ1-3; D unclear. CDR3 length: 13 residues. Trimming took 2 bases from V and 2 from J, leaving 4 bases between them. CDR1 and CDR2 (germline): SGHTA, FQGNSA. In DNA, the CDR3 is TGTGCCAGCAGCTTATCTGCTGGAAACACCATATATTTT. This translates into CASSLSAGNTIYF.

The chain recombines TRBV28 with TRBJ2-7, with 9 bases identical to TRBD2. Germline lookup yields CDR1 MDHEN and CDR2 SYDVKM. This CDR3 contains 16 residues. J gave up 4 bases and V 3 bases, and 10 bases lay outside the gene matches. CDR3 sequence: CASSFSGLAGWYEQYF. CDR3 nucleotide sequence: TGTGCCAGCAGTTTTTCCGGGCTAGCGGGGTGGTACGAGCAGTACTTC.

The chain links TRBV4-2 to TRBJ2-5, with a tentative D call TRBD2 (5 bases). The DNA end favors TRBJ2-7, so the J call may be wrong. The V gene's germline CDR1 is LGHNA and CDR2 YNFKEQ. There are 14 residues in the CDR3. CDR3 bases: TGTGCCAGCAGCCAAGAGGTCCCGGGAAGCGAGCAGTACTTC. The encoded protein is CASSQEVPGSEQYF.

The chain is built from TRBV5-1 and TRBJ2-1; no reliable D call. V dropped 4 bases and J dropped 5 bases, with 13 bases sitting between them. This CDR3 has 14 residues. Germline lookup yields CDR1 SGHRS and CDR2 YFSETQ. CDR3 region: CASSPSVADNEQFF. In DNA, the CDR3 is TGCGCCAGCAGCCCGTCGGTGGCTGACAATGAGCAGTTCTTC.

The V gene is TRBV13, the J gene TRBJ1-2, with 8 nucleotides matching TRBD1. CDR3 length equals 13 residues. V lost 6 bases and J lost 4; bases outside the gene matches: 4. From germline, CDR1 is PRHDT and CDR2 FYEKMQ (reference sequence). CDR3 region: CASSRDRTYGYTF. The CDR3 region has the DNA TGTGCCAGCAGTCGGGACAGGACCTATGGCTACACCTTC.

The V gene is TRBV11-2, the J gene TRBJ2-7; D gene uncertain. The V end lost 1 base, the J end lost 6 bases, and 16 bases lay between the germline ends. Germline lookup yields CDR1 SGHAT and CDR2 FQNNGV. This CDR3 has 15 amino acids. Here the CDR3 reads CASSLGFRQLSEQYF. For the CDR3, the DNA is TGTGCCAGCAGCTTAGGCTTTCGGCAGCTCAGCGAGCAGTACTTC.

This clone was counted once. The gene calls are TRBV29-1 and TRBJ2-1, with TRBD1 identical over 9 bases. CDR3 length equals 18 residues. CDR1 is SQVTM and CDR2 is ANQGSEA in the germline V gene. J gave up 6 bases and V 7 bases, and 22 bases lay outside the gene matches. The CDR3 DNA follows: TGCAGCGCCAAGTCGACAGGGGGAGTTCGGTGGGGGGTCAATGAGCAGTTCTTC. This encodes CSAKSTGGVRWGVNEQFF.

The CDR3 is CASSLRGAELFF. The DNA of the CDR3 is TGTGCCAGCAGTTTAAGGGGCGCGGAGCTGTTTTTT. V gene TRBV28 combines with J gene TRBJ2-2, with D possibly matching TRBD1 (5 bases). The CDR3 has 12 amino acids. Germline V lookup: CDR1 MDHEN, CDR2 SYDVKM. V lost 2 bases to trimming and J lost 10 bases, with 8 bases between them.

V is TRBV5-6 and J is TRBJ1-1; unclear D gene. The V end lost 0 bases, the J end lost 1 base, and 10 bases lay between the germline ends. The length of the CDR3 is 15 residues. Germline V lookup: CDR1 SGHDT, CDR2 YYEEEE. The CDR3 nucleotides read TGTGCCAGCAGCTTGGGGTGGGAGTCGAACACTGAAGCTTTCTTT. Amino acid sequence: CASSLGWESNTEAFF.

The chain joins TRBV5-1 to TRBJ2-5; tentatively, D is TRBD2 (5 bases). Gene TRBJ2-7 matches the end of the DNA better, so the J call may be wrong. This CDR3 region has 15 residues. Germline CDR1 SGHRS, CDR2 YFSETQ. CDR3 nucleotides: TGCGCCAGCAGCCGAGCGGAGCTGAGCTCCTACGAGCAGTACTTC. This gives the protein CASSRAELSSYEQYF.

The genes are TRBV5-1 and TRBJ2-2; 8 nucleotides line up with TRBD2. Trimming at V came to 4 bases and at J to 2 bases, leaving 10 bases not matched to a gene. The CDR3 loop spans 17 amino acids. Germline lookup yields CDR1 SGHRS and CDR2 YFSETQ. The CDR3 DNA follows: TGCGCCAGCAGCCCACAACTAGCGGCCTATAACACCGGGGAGCTGTTTTTT. Protein sequence: CASSPQLAAYNTGELFF.